This TCR beta chain emerged from a study of CXCR3-negative and CXCR3-positive naive CD8 T cells. Study-wide results and caveats: Cryopreserved PBMCs had partly decreased CXCR3 expression; fresh PBMCs were used in most assays. Hydrophobicity was higher for TRB CDR3s found in CXCR3-positive naive cells than in CXCR3-negative naive cells.

Germline V gene sequence: CDR1 MNHNY, CDR2 SVGAGI (reference sequence). CDR3 length equals 15 residues. TRB cDNA was prepared as libraries by UMI-labeled 5' RACE. After re-calling the 5' RACE reads, TCRdb lists one entry per CDR3 protein, DNA absent. The listing contains over 100,000 distinct CDR3 sequences. Worth noting for this clonotype: Antigen specificity is unknown.

The genes are TRBV6-6 and TRBJ2-1; TCRdb outputs TRBD1, but without DNA this stays unchecked. Sequenced input: naive CXCR3+ CD8+ T cells from blood. The subset is: CD45RO-CCR7+CD27+CD95- naive CD8+ T cells expressing CXCR3 (TNR3+). This TCR was recovered from a human donor in good health. Some clones in this sample may be carry-over from other donors' samples. This chain's CDR3 is CASRSTGGVGTEQFF.